What follows are 27 T cell receptor beta chains derived from one specimen sequenced in a study of cytomegalovirus exposure and HLA in healthy donors. Amplification used 60 Vbeta primers and 13 Jbeta primers. The data were produced by immunoSEQ multiplex PCR, yet TCRdb's version contains in-frame clones alone and is incomplete. The sample holds some 110,000 clones, roughly a tenth seen once. The sequencing input was PBMCs. Receptors originate from a man aged 40-49 years in good health and CMV-seropositive.

This clone showed up just a few times. V gene TRBV30 combines with J gene TRBJ2-3, with D maybe TRBD2 (6 bases). From germline, CDR1 is GTSNPN and CDR2 SVGIG (reference sequence). V lost 7 bases to trimming and J lost 1 base, with 12 bases between them. The CDR3 length is 13 residues. The CDR3 is CAYEAGRTDTQYF. Written as DNA, the CDR3 is TGTGCCTATGAAGCGGGCCGCACAGATACGCAGTATTTT. Full variable domain (rest looked up from reference TRBV30 and TRBJ2-3): SQTIHQWPATLVQPVGSPLSLECTVEGTSNPNLYWYRQAAGRGLQLLFYSVGIGQISSEVPQNLSASRPQDRQFILSSKKLLLSDSGFYLCAYEAGRTDTQYFGPGTRLTVL.

This clone has only a few counts. This chain links TRBV7-9 with TRBJ1-1; unclear D gene. Germline assignment: CDR1 SEHNR and CDR2 FQNEAQ (reference sequence). CDR3 size: 13 residues. V lost 5 bases, J lost 4 bases, and 11 bases lay in between. The CDR3 loop reads CASSQVLGTEAFF. The CDR3 bases are TGTGCCAGCAGCCAGGTCCTGGGCACTGAAGCTTTCTTT.

A few counts support this clone. This rearrangement joins TRBV11-2 to TRBJ2-3; 8 bases line up with TRBD2. The CDR3 covers 18 residues. Per germline, CDR1 SGHAT and CDR2 FQNNGV. V was pared by 1 base and J by 7 bases, with 16 bases of the junction left unmatched. DNA of the CDR3: TGTGCCAGCAGCTTAGTACTGGCGGGAGGCCTCCACATGAATACGCAGTATTTT. It translates to CASSLVLAGGLHMNTQYF.

The chain employs TRBV6-5 and TRBJ1-2, with 8 bases fitting TRBD1. V lost 7 bases and J lost 7; bases outside the gene matches: 14. CDR1 MNHEY and CDR2 SVGAGI come from the germline V gene. The CDR3 loop spans 15 amino acids. The CDR3 sequence is CASMRKAGGSGGYTF. The CDR3 DNA sequence: TGTGCCAGCATGAGAAAGGCAGGGGGCAGTGGTGGCTACACCTTC.

The chain carries TRBV5-1 and TRBJ2-1; D is unclear. V was shortened by 0 bases and J by 10 bases, with 5 bases between the two germline ends. The CDR3 consists of 11 residues. The germline V gene encodes CDR1 SGHRS and CDR2 YFSETQ. CDR3 nucleotide sequence: TGCGCCAGCAGCTTGGGTGTAGAGCAGTTCTTC. It yields the protein CASSLGVEQFF.

The chain joins TRBV28 to TRBJ1-1, with 11 bases matching TRBD1. Germline CDR1 MDHEN, CDR2 SYDVKM. The ends lost 5 bases at V and 0 bases at J; junction bases unmatched: 8. The CDR3 has 17 amino acids. This CDR3 is CASSPQDRGQLNTEAFF. The CDR3 DNA reads TGTGCCAGCAGTCCACAGGACAGGGGGCAACTGAACACTGAAGCTTTCTTT.

The chain combines TRBV9 with TRBJ2-7; possible D gene TRBD2, 5 bases. The germline V and J ends were trimmed by 0 bases and 2 bases, with 9 bases remaining between them. The germline V gene encodes CDR1 SGDLS and CDR2 YYNGEE. The CDR3 length is 14 residues. CDR3: CASSVGGMPYEQYF. CDR3 nucleotides: TGTGCCAGCAGCGTAGGAGGGATGCCCTACGAGCAGTACTTC.

This clone occurred a few times. The CDR3, as DNA: TGTGCCATCAGTCACGAAATCCGACAGTCAGGAGAAAAACTGTTTTTT. This codes for CAISHEIRQSGEKLFF. This rearrangement joins TRBV10-3 to TRBJ1-4; the D gene is possibly TRBD1 (5 bases). The CDR3 sequence is 16 residues long. The germline CDR1 and CDR2 sequences are ENHRY and SYGVKD. Between the trimmed V and J ends, which lost 5 bases and 8 bases, there was a span of 21 bases.

This clone was recorded only once. This CDR3 reads CASSVVGGPGTDTQYF. CDR3 coding DNA: TGTGCCAGCAGCGTCGTTGGGGGCCCGGGGACAGATACGCAGTATTTT. V is TRBV5-6 and J is TRBJ2-3; a possible D gene is TRBD1 (6 bases). The CDR3 runs to 16 residues. V was cut by 4 bases and J by 3 bases, with 18 bases left in between. Germline V gene sequence: CDR1 SGHDT, CDR2 YYEEEE.

This clone was seen a handful of times. The chain links TRBV25-1 to TRBJ2-5, with 12 bases lining up with TRBD1. V was pared by 5 bases and J by 4 bases, with 8 bases of the junction left unmatched. CDR3 length: 16 residues. Germline CDR1 reads MGHDK; CDR2 reads SYGVNS. The CDR3: CASSNNRDRGRETQYF. The CDR3 DNA sequence: TGTGCCAGCAGTAACAACCGGGACAGGGGGCGAGAGACCCAGTACTTC.

The chain carries TRBV7-3 and TRBJ2-1; 10 positions agree with TRBD2. Trimming took 1 base from V and 2 from J; bases not matched to a gene: 8. The CDR3 length is 18 residues. CDR1 is SGHTA, CDR2 FQGTGA, per germline. Written as DNA, the CDR3 is TGTGCCAGCAGCTTAAGGTCCCTAGCGGGAGATACCTACAATGAGCAGTTCTTC. It translates to CASSLRSLAGDTYNEQFF.

V usage is TRBV7-9 and J usage is TRBJ1-1; 9 bases match TRBD1. This CDR3 comprises 16 residues. V was clipped by 2 bases and J by 1 base; unmatched bases: 5. Germline CDR1 and CDR2: SEHNR and FQNEAQ (reference sequence). The CDR3 DNA follows: TGTGCCAGCAGCTTAAGGGGACAGGGACAGAACACTGAAGCTTTCTTT. This sequence encodes CASSLRGQGQNTEAFF.

This clone was detected only a few times. The V gene is TRBV19, the J gene TRBJ2-3; tentative D call: TRBD2 (5 bases). This CDR3 contains 16 residues. Trimming took 1 base from V and 0 from J, leaving 11 bases between them. Germline assignment: CDR1 LNHDA and CDR2 SQIVND (reference sequence). CDR3 protein: CASSIGGLTSTDTQYF. The CDR3 nucleotides are TGTGCCAGTAGTATAGGCGGACTTACTAGCACAGATACGCAGTATTTT.

The CDR3 bases are TGTGCCAGCAGCTTCGCCCAGCGGGGGAATGAGCAGTTCTTC. Protein: CASSFAQRGNEQFF. This chain uses TRBV7-2 with TRBJ2-1, with 8 bases fitting TRBD2. The CDR3 sequence is 14 residues long. After removal of 3 bases from V and 7 bases from J, the junction contained 5 bases not matched to a gene. Looked up from germline, CDR1 is SGHTA and CDR2 is FQGNSA.

This clone was picked up a small number of times. The V gene is TRBV29-1, the J gene TRBJ2-6, with a weak D call TRBD2 (5 bases). V was trimmed by 3 bases and J by 11 bases, leaving 11 bases between them. Germline CDR1 SQVTM, CDR2 ANQGSEA. The CDR3 contains 12 residues. CDR3 bases: TGCAGCGTTGAGGCGGACGGGGACGTCCTGACTTTC. As protein: CSVEADGDVLTF.

This clone was observed a handful of times. The chain joins TRBV2 to TRBJ2-3; the D is unclear. The CDR3 sequence is 14 residues long. Germline loops: CDR1 SNHLY, CDR2 FYNNEI. CDR3 bases: TGTGCTACCGGCCTTCGGGTGAGCACAGATACGCAGTATTTT. It specifies CATGLRVSTDTQYF.

The V call is TRBV4-1, the J call TRBJ1-1; D is uncertain. Trimming left V 1 base short and J 4 bases short, with 10 bases between. This CDR3 is built from 14 residues. Germline V lookup: CDR1 MGHRA, CDR2 YSYEKL. In nucleotides, the CDR3 is TGCGCCAGCAGCCAAGTGCGGGATCTCACTGAAGCTTTCTTT. As protein: CASSQVRDLTEAFF.

CDR3 in DNA: TGTGCCAGCAAGGGGATACAAGAGACCCAGTACTTC. Amino acid sequence: CASKGIQETQYF. V and J are TRBV25-1 and TRBJ2-5; D might be TRBD1 (5 bases). From germline, CDR1 is MGHDK and CDR2 SYGVNS. The V and J ends lost 7 bases and 2 bases respectively, with 8 bases between them. The CDR3 covers 12 residues. Supplemented by reference TRBV25-1 and TRBJ2-5, the full variable domain reads EADIYQTPRYLVIGTGKKITLECSQTMGHDKMYWYQQDPGMELHLIHYSYGVNSTEKGDLSSESTVSRIRTEHFPLTLESARPSHTSQYLCASKGIQETQYFGPGTRLLVL.

The chain recombines TRBV5-1 with TRBJ2-3, with 7 bases matching TRBD1. CDR1 is SGHRS and CDR2 is YFSETQ in the germline V gene. The junction had 12 bases not matched to a gene; V was cut back by 4 bases and J by 4 bases. This CDR3 has 16 residues. This chain's CDR3 is CASSADSGGRADTQYF. The CDR3 DNA reads TGCGCCAGCAGCGCGGACTCAGGGGGACGGGCAGATACGCAGTATTTT. Looking up the rest from reference TRBV5-1 and TRBJ2-3 gives the full variable domain: KAGVTQTPRYLIKTRGQQVTLSCSPISGHRSVSWYQQTPGQGLQFLFEYFSETQRNKGNFPGRFSGRQFSNSRSEMNVSTLELGDSALYLCASSADSGGRADTQYFGPGTRLTVL.

The genes are TRBV4-2 and TRBJ1-1; no clear D. Trimming took 3 bases from V and 5 from J, leaving 13 bases between them. The CDR3 is made up of 14 amino acids. From germline, CDR1 is LGHNA and CDR2 YNFKEQ. CDR3 nucleotides: TGTGCCAGCAGCCATAGTGAGGTGCGTACTGAAGCTTTCTTT. Its protein is CASSHSEVRTEAFF.

The chain is built from TRBV15 and TRBJ1-2; 9 nucleotides agree with TRBD1. This CDR3 contains 14 residues. CDR1 and CDR2 (germline): LNHNV, YYDKDF (reference sequence). V shed 5 bases, J shed 4 bases, and the junction held 5 bases outside the gene matches. This chain's CDR3 is CATSVTGGLYGYTF. The CDR3 region has the DNA TGTGCCACCAGCGTGACAGGGGGTCTCTATGGCTACACCTTC.

This clone was counted a few times. Distinct nucleotide sequences in the sample also encode this CDR3. The gene calls are TRBV21-1 and TRBJ1-1. TRBV21-1 is an annotated pseudogene. This CDR3 comprises 10 residues. In DNA, the CDR3 is TGTGCCACCGTGTGCACTGAAGCTTTCTTT. Its protein product is CATVCTEAFF.

This clone was found a few times. The V and J genes are TRBV21-1 and TRBJ2-7; TRBD2 reflects the table's D call only, with no check against the DNA. TRBV21-1 is flagged as a pseudogene. This CDR3 has 15 residues. The CDR3 region has the DNA TGTGCCAGCAGCCCTCCATACTTAGACTATTACGAGCAGTACTTC. Protein: CASSPPYLDYYEQYF.

V gene TRBV7-9 combines with J gene TRBJ1-1; D gene uncertain. V dropped 5 bases and J dropped 4 bases, with 17 bases sitting between them. The CDR3 is 15 amino acids. In germline, CDR1 is SEHNR, CDR2 FQNEAQ (reference sequence). In DNA, the CDR3 is TGTGCCAGCAGCACCGACTCGGGAATGAGCACTGAAGCTTTCTTT. It yields the protein CASSTDSGMSTEAFF.

This clone occurred a few times. This chain links TRBV6-5 with TRBJ2-2, with 9 bases that match TRBD1. Germline V gives CDR1 MNHEY, CDR2 SVGAGI. Germline trimming cut 1 base from V and 7 bases from J; bases unmatched to any gene: 4. The CDR3 sequence is 15 residues long. The CDR3 DNA is TGTGCCAGCAGTTACTGGGGACAGGGAGGCGGGGAGCTGTTTTTT. It is translated as CASSYWGQGGGELFF.

This clone turned up a few times. This chain uses TRBV14 with TRBJ2-3; unclear D gene. The germline CDR1 and CDR2 sequences are SGHDN and FVKESK. This CDR3 spans 14 amino acids. V gave up 1 base and J gave up 6 bases, with 11 bases separating them. As DNA, the CDR3 is TGTGCCAGCAGCCAAGTTGGAGCGCGCGATACGCAGTATTTT. It specifies CASSQVGARDTQYF.

The chain links TRBV27 to TRBJ2-4; TRBD2 is a possible D gene (6 bases). The CDR3 spans 13 residues. Germline lookup yields CDR1 MNHEY and CDR2 SMNVEV (reference sequence). With 5 bases removed from V and 6 bases from J, the gap between germline ends came to 11 bases. CDR3 in amino acids: CASSTGRINIQYF. As DNA, the CDR3 is TGTGCCAGCAGTACCGGGAGAATAAACATTCAGTACTTC.